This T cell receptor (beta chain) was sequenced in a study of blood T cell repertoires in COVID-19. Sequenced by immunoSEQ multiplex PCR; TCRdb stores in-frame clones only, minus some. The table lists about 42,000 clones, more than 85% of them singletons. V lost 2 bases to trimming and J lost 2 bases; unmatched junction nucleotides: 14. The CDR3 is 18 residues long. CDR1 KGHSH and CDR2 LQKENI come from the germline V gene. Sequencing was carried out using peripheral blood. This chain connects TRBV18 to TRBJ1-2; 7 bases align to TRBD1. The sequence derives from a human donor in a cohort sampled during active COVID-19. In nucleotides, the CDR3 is TGTGCCAGCTCACCATTGTTAGTCCGGGACAGAGACAACTATGGCTACACCTTC. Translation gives CASSPLLVRDRDNYGYTF.